This TCR beta chain derives from a study of cytomegalovirus exposure and HLA in healthy donors. The PCR ran on 60 Vbeta and 13 Jbeta primers. Profiled with immunoSEQ multiplex PCR; TCRdb holds only in-frame clones, not every one. The repertoire has 85,000 to 120,000 clones, around 75% of them found once; the top ten carry 2.5%. As concerns this clone: Its specificity is unknown. This sample includes further DNA sequences coding for the same CDR3.

Germline-derived CDR1 and CDR2 are SQVTM and ANQGSEA. V dropped 3 bases and J dropped 4; count of bases not matched to a gene: 1. This CDR3 has 15 residues. General study results and limits: An analysis was carried out at a later point. It showed that HLA-associated TCR beta chains were more clonally expanded than equally common non-associated chains.

The chain is built from TRBV29-1 and TRBJ2-1; 15 nucleotides match TRBD2. Input material: PBMCs. This receptor was obtained from a man aged 40-49 years in good health and CMV-seronegative. The chain's CDR3 is CSVEGTSGGYNEQFF. DNA for the CDR3: TGCAGCGTTGAGGGGACTAGCGGGGGGTACAATGAGCAGTTCTTC.